This is a list of T cell receptor beta chains from one sample in a study of shared clonotypes between healthy human individuals. Sequencing used immunoSEQ multiplex PCR; TCRdb keeps in-frame clones, though not all of them. This table has approximately 980,000 clones, approximately 80% appearing once. Sample: memory CD4+ T cells sorted from blood. Source of these receptors: a man younger than 30 in good health. Each CDR3 is given with its conserved first and last residue. Each record gives: D gene, clone size, V gene, J gene, CDR3 protein, CDR3 DNA. The D gene is left open where the match is weak. Only part of the rows carry a size: once, few, many, or a class if the clone is expanded.

d_gene: TRBD1
abundance: few
v_gene: TRBV5-1
j_gene: TRBJ1-2
CDR3aa: CASSLSTGTGDNYGYTF
CDR3nt: TGCGCCAGCAGCTTGTCCACCGGGACAGGGGATAACTATGGCTACACCTTC

d_gene: TRBD2
abundance: .
v_gene: TRBV10-3
j_gene: TRBJ2-1
CDR3aa: CATGLDNEQFF
CDR3nt: TGTGCCACGGGACTAGACAATGAGCAGTTCTTC

d_gene: .
abundance: .
v_gene: TRBV2
j_gene: TRBJ1-5
CDR3aa: CASSEVDYAKSAQHF
CDR3nt: TGTGCCAGCAGTGAAGTGGATTACGCTAAATCGGCCCAGCATTTT

d_gene: .
abundance: .
v_gene: TRBV9
j_gene: TRBJ1-5
CDR3aa: CASSEGPRSVQPQHF
CDR3nt: TGTGCCAGCAGCGAGGGTCCGAGGTCTGTACAGCCCCAGCATTTT

d_gene: .
abundance: once
v_gene: TRBV5-1
j_gene: TRBJ2-1
CDR3aa: CASSLEGSWTTYNEQFF
CDR3nt: TGCGCCAGCAGCTTGGAAGGGAGCTGGACGACCTACAATGAGCAGTTCTTC

d_gene: .
abundance: .
v_gene: TRBV5-4
j_gene: TRBJ2-5
CDR3aa: CASSPGRGLQETQYF
CDR3nt: TGTGCCAGCAGTCCGGGTCGGGGGTTACAAGAGACCCAGTACTTC

d_gene: TRBD2
abundance: .
v_gene: TRBV9
j_gene: TRBJ2-3
CDR3aa: CASSVSSGNTDTQYF
CDR3nt: TGTGCCAGCAGCGTGTCTAGCGGGAACACAGATACGCAGTATTTT

d_gene: TRBD1
abundance: .
v_gene: TRBV6-5
j_gene: TRBJ1-2
CDR3aa: CASSRDRTNYGYTF
CDR3nt: TGTGCCAGCAGTCGGGACAGAACTAACTATGGCTACACCTTC

d_gene: .
abundance: .
v_gene: TRBV5-6
j_gene: TRBJ2-7
CDR3aa: CASSSKYEQYF
CDR3nt: TGTGCCAGCAGCTCCAAGTACGAGCAGTACTTC

d_gene: .
abundance: .
v_gene: TRBV29-1
j_gene: TRBJ1-2
CDR3aa: CSVGEPIGGYTF
CDR3nt: TGCAGCGTTGGAGAACCGATCGGGGGCTACACCTTC

d_gene: TRBD1
abundance: .
v_gene: TRBV29-1
j_gene: TRBJ2-5
CDR3aa: CSVVAGTGLGTQYF
CDR3nt: TGCAGCGTTGTAGCCGGGACAGGGTTGGGGACCCAGTACTTC

d_gene: .
abundance: .
v_gene: TRBV15
j_gene: TRBJ2-7
CDR3aa: CATSRDRGSYEQYF
CDR3nt: TGTGCCACCAGCAGAGATCGAGGCTCCTACGAGCAGTACTTC

d_gene: TRBD1
abundance: .
v_gene: TRBV30
j_gene: TRBJ1-5
CDR3aa: CAWRAGGRGYSNQPQHF
CDR3nt: TGTGCCTGGAGAGCAGGGGGAAGAGGGTATAGCAATCAGCCCCAGCATTTT

d_gene: TRBD2
abundance: .
v_gene: TRBV7-9
j_gene: TRBJ2-7
CDR3aa: CASSLGSAGGDFYEQYF
CDR3nt: TGTGCCAGCAGCTTAGGGTCGGCGGGAGGCGATTTCTACGAGCAGTACTTC

d_gene: TRBD1
abundance: few
v_gene: TRBV5-1
j_gene: TRBJ2-7
CDR3aa: CAHGTGASYEQYF
CDR3nt: TGCGCCCACGGGACAGGGGCCTCCTACGAGCAGTACTTC

d_gene: TRBD1
abundance: .
v_gene: TRBV25-1
j_gene: TRBJ2-3
CDR3aa: CASSDIRQGVLPDTQYF
CDR3nt: TGTGCCAGCAGTGACATCCGACAGGGCGTCTTGCCGGATACGCAGTATTTT

d_gene: .
abundance: .
v_gene: TRBV7-2
j_gene: TRBJ2-7
CDR3aa: CASSRLGIYEQYF
CDR3nt: TGTGCCAGCAGCCGACTGGGAATTTACGAGCAGTACTTC

d_gene: .
abundance: .
v_gene: TRBV4-3
j_gene: TRBJ1-6
CDR3aa: CASSQGQNNSPLHF
CDR3nt: TGCGCCAGCAGCCAAGGACAGAATAATTCACCCCTCCACTTT

d_gene: .
abundance: .
v_gene: TRBV7-2
j_gene: TRBJ2-7
CDR3aa: CASSLARGPAYEQYF
CDR3nt: TGTGCCAGCAGCTTAGCCCGAGGACCGGCCTACGAGCAGTACTTC

d_gene: .
abundance: .
v_gene: TRBV28
j_gene: TRBJ1-4
CDR3aa: CASRSGTQKLFF
CDR3nt: TGTGCCAGCCGCTCCGGGACACAAAAACTGTTTTTT

d_gene: .
abundance: .
v_gene: TRBV10-3
j_gene: TRBJ1-6
CDR3aa: CAISESPSLGSPLHF
CDR3nt: TGTGCCATCAGTGAGTCGCCCTCTCTGGGGTCACCCCTCCACTTT

d_gene: TRBD1
abundance: .
v_gene: TRBV27
j_gene: TRBJ1-4
CDR3aa: CASSPTGATNEKLFF
CDR3nt: TGTGCCAGCAGTCCAACAGGGGCGACTAATGAAAAACTGTTTTTT

d_gene: .
abundance: .
v_gene: TRBV27
j_gene: TRBJ2-7
CDR3aa: CASSRSEFYEQYF
CDR3nt: TGTGCCAGCAGTCGGTCCGAGTTTTACGAGCAGTACTTC

d_gene: .
abundance: .
v_gene: TRBV6-1
j_gene: TRBJ1-1
CDR3aa: CASSEDYTEAFF
CDR3nt: TGTGCCAGCAGTGAAGACTACACTGAAGCTTTCTTT